The 9 T cell receptor beta chains below were found in one sample sequenced in a study of T cell responses to AZD1222 COVID-19 vaccine. TCRdb's table, derived via immunoSEQ multiplex PCR, lists solely in-frame clones and lacks some. The sample shows roughly 180,000 clones, less than 95% of them seen only once. The material sequenced was peripheral blood, taken on day 0 of AZD1222 vaccination. The receptors derive from an adult in good health.

The chain combines TRBV6-6 with TRBJ2-7; D is unclear. The CDR3 extends over 11 amino acids. Trimming took off 5 bases at V and 4 bases at J, with 6 bases between the two ends. Germline V gives CDR1 MNHNY, CDR2 SVGAGI (reference sequence). This CDR3 reads CASSQRYEQYF. CDR3 coding DNA: TGTGCCAGCAGTCAGAGATACGAGCAGTACTTC.

The V gene is TRBV15, the J gene TRBJ1-6; D possibly corresponds to TRBD1 (5 bases). Trimming took off 5 bases at V and 7 bases at J, with 9 bases between the two ends. The CDR3 spans 13 residues. Germline lookup yields CDR1 LNHNV and CDR2 YYDKDF (reference sequence). The CDR3 is CATSAGQNSPLHF. The DNA for the CDR3 is TGTGCCACCAGCGCGGGGCAAAATTCACCCCTCCACTTT.

This clone occurred once. CDR3 protein: CASSPGIETQYF. Written as DNA, the CDR3 is TGTGCCAGCTCACCAGGCATCGAGACCCAGTACTTC. The chain uses TRBV18 and TRBJ2-5; D gene ambiguous. The CDR3 is made up of 12 amino acids. Germline loops: CDR1 KGHSH, CDR2 LQKENI. V was shortened by 2 bases and J by 5 bases, with 6 bases between the two germline ends.

The rearrangement links TRBV6-6 to TRBJ1-4; D is ambiguous. Germline CDR1 reads MNHNY; CDR2 reads SVGAGI (reference sequence). The CDR3 sequence is 14 residues long. Trimming shortened V by 7 bases and J by 5 bases, and 14 bases separated the two germline ends. The CDR3 loop reads CASNTRSSNEKLFF. DNA of the CDR3: TGTGCCAGCAACACTCGCTCTAGCAATGAAAAACTGTTTTTT.

In DNA, the CDR3 is TGTGCCAGCAGCGTAGCTCCCTCTCGATCCTATGGCTACACCTTC. Translation: CASSVAPSRSYGYTF. This chain connects TRBV9 to TRBJ1-2; no reliable D call. V dropped 0 bases and J dropped 4 bases, with 13 bases sitting between them. Germline CDR1 reads SGDLS; CDR2 reads YYNGEE. The CDR3 has 15 amino acids.

The rearrangement joins TRBV6-1 to TRBJ1-3; D gene uncertain. Germline lookup yields CDR1 MNHNS and CDR2 SASEGT. V was trimmed by 2 bases and J by 3 bases, leaving 14 bases between them. The CDR3 sequence is 16 residues long. The CDR3 region is CASSESIFAYGNTIYF. CDR3 DNA: TGTGCCAGCAGTGAATCAATCTTTGCCTATGGAAACACCATATATTTT.

J is TRBJ1-2 and V is TRBV27; D ambiguous. Trimming stripped 8 bases from V and 8 bases from J, with 18 bases between. Germline V gives CDR1 MNHEY, CDR2 SMNVEV (reference sequence). This CDR3 has 13 amino acids. The CDR3 region has the DNA TGTGCCAGCGGTGAAAGGCAGAGTACGGGCTACACCTTC. Residues: CASGERQSTGYTF.

V usage is TRBV6-5 and J usage is TRBJ2-2; 8 bases map to TRBD1. J was trimmed by 2 bases and V by 7 bases; bases with no gene match: 6. The CDR3 has 15 amino acids. Germline V lookup: CDR1 MNHEY, CDR2 SVGAGI. Here the CDR3 reads CASTRDRGNTGELFF. The CDR3, as DNA: TGTGCCAGCACTCGCGACAGGGGAAACACCGGGGAGCTGTTTTTT.

The chain links TRBV28 to TRBJ2-7; the D gene is possibly TRBD2 (6 bases). This CDR3 contains 16 residues. Germline lookup yields CDR1 MDHEN and CDR2 SYDVKM. Trimming removed 4 bases from V and 0 bases from J, with 16 bases in between. The CDR3 protein is CASSSHAGTSSYEQYF. The CDR3 nucleotides are TGTGCCAGCAGTTCTCACGCGGGAACAAGCTCCTACGAGCAGTACTTC.